One sample yielded the 29 T cell receptor beta chains listed below, sequenced in a study of CD8+CD57+ T cells in acquired aplastic anemia. Researchers used genomic DNA as the template to profile TCR beta VDJ and CDR3. One entry per CDR3 protein results from TCRdb running MiXCR on the reads. The table records about 180,000 distinct CDR3 sequences, roughly 43% of them present only once. Patients chosen for sequencing had CD8+CD57+ cells that had expanded, as shown by flow cytometry. Sequencing used sorted CD4+, CD8+, or CD8+CD57+ T cells (not recorded which) from PBMCs. These receptors came from a human donor with aplastic anemia.

This clonotype was detected many times. The rearrangement uses TRBV6-1 and TRBJ2-7; D is possibly TRBD1 (5 bases). This CDR3 spans 14 amino acids. Germline V gives CDR1 MNHNS, CDR2 SASEGT. V lost 3 bases and J lost 4, with 13 bases in between. CDR3 sequence reads: CASSDVRARYEQYF. The CDR3 nucleotides read TGTGCCAGCAGTGATGTCAGGGCTCGTTACGAGCAGTACTTC.

Many counts were recorded for this clonotype. The CDR3, as DNA: TGTGCCACCAGCAGAGATCCCCCAGATACGCAGTATTTT. It yields the protein CATSRDPPDTQYF. The rearrangement joins TRBV15 to TRBJ2-3; unclear D gene. This CDR3 region has 13 residues. With 0 bases removed from V and 4 bases from J, the gap between germline ends came to 5 bases. Germline CDR1 reads LNHNV; CDR2 reads YYDKDF (reference sequence).

This clonotype was observed at least ten times. This chain uses TRBV10-3 with TRBJ1-2; 8 bases match TRBD1. The CDR3 contains 15 residues. The junction had 11 bases not matched to a gene; V was cut back by 5 bases and J by 6 bases. Germline CDR1 and CDR2: ENHRY and SYGVKD. CDR3 in DNA: TGTGCCATCAGTCACTCACCGGGACAGGTGGATGGCTACACCTTC. Translating it yields CAISHSPGQVDGYTF.

This clonotype was observed many times. The rearrangement joins TRBV19 to TRBJ2-1; tentatively, D is TRBD1 (5 bases). The germline gives CDR1 LNHDA, CDR2 SQIVND (reference sequence). CDR3 length: 16 residues. V was cut by 2 bases and J by 2 bases, with 13 bases left in between. DNA for the CDR3: TGTGCCAGTAGTATAATTCCAGGGCTGACCTACAATGAGCAGTTCTTC. This sequence encodes CASSIIPGLTYNEQFF.

This chain joins TRBV7-2 and TRBJ2-5, with 8 bases identical to TRBD2. The germline V gene encodes CDR1 SGHTA and CDR2 FQGNSA. V lost 6 bases, J lost 2 bases, and 5 bases stayed unmatched. CDR3 length: 14 residues. The CDR3 region has the DNA TGTGCCAGCAGACGGCGGGGGGAGCAAGAGACCCAGTACTTC. The encoded protein is CASRRRGEQETQYF. Looking up the rest from reference TRBV7-2 and TRBJ2-5 gives the full variable domain: GAGVSQSPSNKVTEKGKDVELRCDPISGHTALYWYRQSLGQGLEFLIYFQGNSAPDKSGLPSDRFSAERTGGSVSTLTIQRTQQEDSAVYLCASRRRGEQETQYFGPGTRLLVL.

The V and J genes are TRBV5-4 and TRBJ1-1; tentatively, D is TRBD1 (6 bases). Germline lookup yields CDR1 SGHNT and CDR2 YYREEE (reference sequence). The CDR3 extends over 13 amino acids. V shed 6 bases and J shed 7 bases, with 16 bases lying between them. The CDR3 bases are TGTGCCAGCAACAAGAATACAGGGAGTGAAGCTTTCTTT. The encoded protein is CASNKNTGSEAFF.

This clonotype has more than one count but fewer than ten. CDR3 in DNA: TGTGCCATCAGTGAGACCGGGACAGGGATAATATACAATGAGCAGTTCTTC. It translates to CAISETGTGIIYNEQFF. The gene calls are TRBV10-3 and TRBJ2-1, with 9 nucleotides matching TRBD1. Germline lookup yields CDR1 ENHRY and CDR2 SYGVKD. This CDR3 is 17 amino acids long. V shed 2 bases and J 4 bases; nucleotides not matched to a gene: 9.

At least ten counts were recorded for this clonotype. This chain links TRBV4-3 with TRBJ1-1; D is undetermined. CDR3 size: 13 residues. V lost 2 bases and J 1 base, leaving 5 bases between the germline ends. From germline, CDR1 is LGHNA and CDR2 YSLEER. For the CDR3, the DNA is TGCGCCAGCAGCCAAAAGGCGAACACTGAAGCTTTCTTT. Its translation is CASSQKANTEAFF.

The rearrangement joins TRBV7-9 to TRBJ1-1; possibly TRBD1 for D (6 bases). Germline CDR1 SEHNR, CDR2 FQNEAQ (reference sequence). The ends were cut back, 7 bases at V and 7 bases at J, with 13 bases in the middle. The CDR3 extends over 12 amino acids. CDR3 in amino acids: CASIGQFGEAFF. CDR3 nucleotides: TGTGCCAGCATCGGACAGTTCGGTGAAGCTTTCTTT.

V and J are TRBV3-1 and TRBJ1-3; D unclear. Germline lookup yields CDR1 LGHDT and CDR2 YNNKEL (reference sequence). V lost 1 base, J lost 0 bases, and 4 bases lay in between. The CDR3 runs to 14 residues. The CDR3: CASSQGNSGNTIYF. CDR3 bases: TGTGCCAGCAGCCAAGGTAACTCTGGAAACACCATATATTTT.

The chain has TRBV5-6 and TRBJ2-3; D is possibly TRBD2 (5 bases). The CDR3 consists of 15 residues. Looked up from germline, CDR1 is SGHDT and CDR2 is YYEEEE. V lost 1 base and J lost 2, with 11 bases in between. CDR3 nucleotide sequence: TGTGCCAGCAGCTTGCTTGGGCTAGCCACAGATACGCAGTATTTT. This gives the protein CASSLLGLATDTQYF.

At least ten counts were recorded for this clonotype. This rearrangement joins TRBV6-5 to TRBJ1-6, with D maybe TRBD1 (5 bases). CDR1 MNHEY and CDR2 SVGAGI come from the germline V gene. The CDR3 has 17 amino acids. Trimming cost V 1 base and J 0 bases, with 10 bases left between them. The CDR3, as DNA: TGTGCCAGCAGTTACTGGCAGGGTAGCTCCTATAATTCACCCCTCCACTTT. Protein sequence: CASSYWQGSSYNSPLHF.

J is TRBJ2-5 and V is TRBV7-7; D not resolved. Trimming took off 6 bases at V and 4 bases at J, with 12 bases between the two ends. The CDR3 length is 13 residues. Germline V gene lookup returns CDR1 SSHAT and CDR2 FNYEAQ (reference sequence). The CDR3 DNA reads TGTGCCAGCAGGGGCACAGAAGGAGAGACCCAGTACTTC. Translated, it gives CASRGTEGETQYF. Looking up the rest from reference TRBV7-7 and TRBJ2-5 gives the full variable domain: GAGVSQSPRYKVTKRGQDVTLRCDPISSHATLYWYQQALGQGPEFLTYFNYEAQPDKSGLPSDRFSAERPEGSISTLTIQRTEQRDSAMYRCASRGTEGETQYFGPGTRLLVL.

This clonotype was counted ten times or more. The chain employs TRBV19 and TRBJ1-2; D is uncertain. Germline V lookup: CDR1 LNHDA, CDR2 SQIVND (reference sequence). The CDR3 runs 14 residues. V lost 3 bases, J lost 0 bases, and 8 bases lay in between. CDR3 nucleotide sequence: TGTGCCAGTAGTATGTTTGGACCTAACTATGGCTACACCTTC. Its protein is CASSMFGPNYGYTF.

This clonotype was detected ten times or more. The chain employs TRBV12-3 or TRBV12-4 and TRBJ1-1, with no clear D. The V end lost 3 bases, the J end lost 0 bases, and 5 bases lay between the germline ends. This CDR3 is 13 amino acids long. CDR3 nucleotides: TGTGCCAGCAGTTTCGGGATGAACACTGAAGCTTTCTTT. It translates to CASSFGMNTEAFF.

This clonotype was counted only a few times. The genes are TRBV29-1 and TRBJ1-4; 10 positions match TRBD1. J lost 8 bases, V lost 1 base, and 4 bases had no gene match. The CDR3 is 14 amino acids. The germline V gene encodes CDR1 SQVTM and CDR2 ANQGSEA. Here the CDR3 DNA reads TGCAGCGTTGAAGGAGGGACAGGGGTCGAAAAACTGTTTTTT. Translation: CSVEGGTGVEKLFF.

There are a few counts of this clonotype. The V gene is TRBV29-1, the J gene TRBJ2-5, with TRBD2 matching 12 bases. The junction had 16 bases not matched to a gene; V was cut back by 3 bases and J by 5 bases. The CDR3 consists of 18 residues. The germline CDR1 and CDR2 sequences are SQVTM and ANQGSEA. CDR3 nucleotide sequence: TGCAGCGTTGATCTAGGGCTAGCGGGGGGGCTTTACAGGGAGACCCAGTACTTC. Translation gives CSVDLGLAGGLYRETQYF.

This sequence joins TRBV25-1 and TRBJ2-6; D uncertain. Trimming took off 6 bases at V and 4 bases at J, with 10 bases between the two ends. Germline loops: CDR1 MGHDK, CDR2 SYGVNS. This CDR3 contains 14 residues. This chain's CDR3 is CASSPSAGANVLTF. The CDR3 nucleotides read TGTGCCAGCAGCCCCTCCGCCGGGGCCAACGTCCTGACTTTC.

The chain employs TRBV10-2 and TRBJ2-4; 10 nucleotides match TRBD1. The V gene end was trimmed by 6 bases and the J gene end by 0 bases; junction bases not matched to a gene: 8. CDR1 WSHSY and CDR2 SAAADI come from the germline V gene. The CDR3 has 17 residues. The CDR3 DNA sequence: TGCGCCAGCAGGCGGGGGACAGGGGAACTAGCCAAAAACATTCAGTACTTC. Translation: CASRRGTGELAKNIQYF.

The chain combines TRBV7-8 with TRBJ2-7; TRBD2 is a possible D gene (6 bases). Trimming took off 2 bases at V and 6 bases at J, with 8 bases between the two ends. This CDR3 has 12 residues. Germline assignment: CDR1 SGHVS and CDR2 FQNEAQ. In DNA, the CDR3 is TGTGCCAGCAGCTTATGGGGGGTCGAGCAGTACTTC. Its protein product is CASSLWGVEQYF. Together with reference TRBV7-8 and TRBJ2-7, the CDR3 gives the full variable domain: GAGVSQSPRYKVAKRGQDVALRCDPISGHVSLFWYQQALGQGPEFLTYFQNEAQLDKSGLPSDRFFAERPEGSVSTLKIQRTQQEDSAVYLCASSLWGVEQYFGPGTRLTVT.

This chain connects TRBV19 to TRBJ2-1; D is uncertain. Per the germline V gene, CDR1 is LNHDA and CDR2 is SQIVND (reference sequence). The V end lost 1 base, the J end lost 8 bases, and 9 bases lay between the germline ends. The CDR3 covers 13 residues. The CDR3 is CASSIVVSHEQFF. The DNA for the CDR3 is TGTGCCAGTAGTATAGTGGTCTCCCATGAGCAGTTCTTC.

The rearrangement joins TRBV7-9 to TRBJ2-7, with D maybe TRBD1 (8 bases). The CDR3 is 15 residues long. Trimming shortened V by 5 bases and J by 5 bases, and 19 bases separated the two germline ends. CDR1 and CDR2 from the germline V gene are SEHNR and FQNEAQ (reference sequence). CDR3 nucleotides: TGTGCCAGCAGCAGTGGACAGGGAGGGGTCCACGAGCAGTACTTC. This encodes CASSSGQGGVHEQYF.

Note on this clonotype: This may be a read error: a much more frequent sequence differs by one nucleotide. The chain employs TRBV4-2 and TRBJ1-6; D is undetermined. The CDR3 consists of 16 residues. V dropped 4 bases and J dropped 2 bases, with 12 bases sitting between them. Germline V gives CDR1 LGHNA, CDR2 YNFKEQ. CDR3 in DNA: TGTGCCAGCAGCCTAAATCTTGGCCCCTATAATTCACCCCTCCACTTT. Protein sequence: CASSLNLGPYNSPLHF.

This chain links TRBV10-1 with TRBJ1-1; no definite D call. V dropped 0 bases and J dropped 4 bases, with 12 bases sitting between them. The germline CDR1 and CDR2 sequences are WNHNN and SYGVQD (reference sequence). The CDR3 has 15 amino acids. CDR3 residues: CASSESGSGSTEAFF. The CDR3 DNA reads TGCGCCAGCAGTGAGTCCGGCTCGGGTAGCACTGAAGCTTTCTTT.

The sample holds many counts of this clonotype. CDR3 loop: CASSAGSYNEQFF. The CDR3 bases are TGTGCCAGTAGTGCCGGAAGCTACAATGAGCAGTTCTTC. V is TRBV19 and J is TRBJ2-1, with D hard to call. The CDR3 extends over 13 amino acids. Trimming shortened V by 5 bases and J by 3 bases, and 8 bases separated the two germline ends. Germline V lookup: CDR1 LNHDA, CDR2 SQIVND (reference sequence).

This clonotype occurred many times. This chain joins TRBV5-1 and TRBJ2-2; 9 bases align to TRBD1. Germline lookup yields CDR1 SGHRS and CDR2 YFSETQ. The length of the CDR3 is 14 residues. V trimming: 6 bases; J trimming: 6 bases; junction bases outside the gene matches: 6. CDR3 nucleotide sequence: TGCGCCAGCATGCGACAGGGGGGATCCGGGGAGCTGTTTTTT. As protein: CASMRQGGSGELFF.

In the case of this clonotype: The junction departs from germline at one end; a sequencing error may be responsible. The rearrangement uses TRBV25-1 and TRBJ2-6; D gene uncertain. CDR3 size: 13 residues. The germline V gene encodes CDR1 MGHDK and CDR2 SYGVNS. CDR3 DNA sequence: TGTGCCAGCAGTGAAATAGGTCAGAACACTGAAGCTTTC. It specifies CASSEIGQNTEAF. The variable domain in full, completed from reference TRBV25-1 and TRBJ2-6, reads EADIYQTPRYLVIGTGKKITLECSQTMGHDKMYWYQQDPGMELHLIHYSYGVNSTEKGDLSSESTVSRIRTEHFPLTLESARPSHTSQYLCASSEIGQNTEAFGAGSRLTVL.

This chain connects TRBV7-9 to TRBJ2-7; D gene uncertain. Trimming removed 4 bases at V and 5 bases at J, with 6 bases between. Germline V CDR1 and CDR2: SEHNR, FQNEAQ (reference sequence). This CDR3 spans 11 amino acids. The DNA for the CDR3 is TGTGCCAGCAGCTGGACCGACGAGCAGTACTTC. It encodes CASSWTDEQYF.

There are many counts of this clonotype. J is TRBJ2-1 and V is TRBV6-5, with D possibly being TRBD1 (6 bases). CDR1 MNHEY and CDR2 SVGAGI come from the germline V gene. The CDR3 contains 11 residues. Trimming took off 10 bases at V and 7 bases at J, with 11 bases between the two ends. The CDR3 reads CATRGLNEQFF. In nucleotides, the CDR3 is TGTGCCACCAGGGGCCTTAATGAGCAGTTCTTC.